Shown below are 25 T cell receptor beta chains from a single sample sequenced in a study of CD8+ T cells in alopecia areata. RNA extraction was followed by reverse transcription into cDNA, which acted as the sequencing template. The data were produced by immunoSEQ multiplex PCR, yet TCRdb's version contains in-frame clones alone and is incomplete. Sampling found 290,000 or so clones, none seen once. CD4, CD8alpha, NKG2D, NKG2ACE and other markers were used to sort pooled cutaneous lymph node cells. Material for sequencing was CD4+ T cells sorted from a lymph node. The origin of the receptors is a C3H/HeJ mouse with alopecia areata. MHC haplotype: H2-k.

With respect to this clone: Gene names follow the mouse nomenclature. The missing CDR3 end, 4 residues past where the read stops, is filled in from the germline J gene. The chain joins TRBV4 to TRBJ2-1; 10 bases are a match to TRBD2. CDR3 length equals 13 residues. The germline CDR1 and CDR2 sequences are LGHDT and YNNKQL (reference sequence). This CDR3 reads CASSSDWGAEQFF. The covered CDR3 bases are TGTGCCAGCAGCTCGGACTGGGGGGCT.

This clone was detected a few times. Here the gene names and germline are mouse. The read gets to within 4 residues of the CDR3 end, and the germline J gene fills in the rest. The chain couples TRBV13-3 to TRBJ2-3, with 8 bases identical to TRBD2. CDR1 NNHDY and CDR2 SYVADS come from the germline V gene. The length of the CDR3 is 14 residues. The CDR3 spells CASRLGEREETLYF. The CDR3 bases that were read are TGTGCCAGCAGACTGGGGGAACGTGAAGAA.

As to this clone: The germline and genes are mouse ones. The read gets to within 4 residues of the CDR3 end, and the germline J gene fills in the rest. V is TRBV19 and J is TRBJ2-2; D possibly corresponds to TRBD1 (5 bases). Between the trimmed V and J ends, which lost 0 bases and 3 bases, there was a span of 9 bases. The germline V gene encodes CDR1 FNHDT and CDR2 SITEND (reference sequence). The CDR3 totals 15 residues. The CDR3 bases that were read are TGTGCCAGCAGTATAGCCAGGGCAGACACCGGG. Its protein is CASSIARADTG. The full CDR3 reads CASSIARADTGQLYF.

There are a few counts of this clone. The gene names here belong to mouse. The observed sequence ends 3 residues before the CDR3 terminus, with the missing tail filled in from the germline J gene. This rearrangement joins TRBV19 to TRBJ1-6, with TRBD1 matching 12 bases. TRBJ1-6 is marked as an open reading frame, function uncertain. There are 14 residues in the CDR3. Germline trimming cut 9 bases from V and 6 bases from J; bases unmatched to any gene: 4. The V gene's germline CDR1 is FNHDT and CDR2 SITEND (reference sequence). The CDR3: CAKGQGACNSPLYF. Incomplete CDR3 DNA: TGTGCCAAGGGACAGGGGGCATGTAATTCGCCC.

Comment on this clone: Germline and genes here are mouse. Read data end 4 residues before the CDR3 end; the end is taken from the germline J gene. The rearrangement links TRBV1 to TRBJ2-5; 12 nucleotides align to TRBD2. The CDR3 covers 16 residues. V lost 4 bases and J lost 0; bases outside the gene matches: 2. Germline loops: CDR1 NSQYPW, CDR2 LRSPGD (reference sequence). The CDR3 is CTCSGDWGANQDTQYF. CDR3 bases read: TGCACCTGCAGTGGGGACTGGGGGGCTAACCAAGAC.

This clone has just a few counts. Gene names and germline refer to mouse. The missing CDR3 end, 4 residues past where the read stops, is filled in from the germline J gene. The chain carries TRBV19 and TRBJ2-1, with TRBD1 as a possible D gene (6 bases). The CDR3 contains 12 residues. Germline CDR1 and CDR2: FNHDT and SITEND (reference sequence). The CDR3 sequence is CASSPDRAEQFF. CDR3 bases read: TGTGCCAGCAGTCCAGACAGGGCT.

Regarding this clone: Mouse germline and gene names are used. Read data end 4 residues before the CDR3 end; the end is taken from the germline J gene. The genes are TRBV17 and TRBJ2-1; 10 bases match TRBD2. CDR1 and CDR2 (germline): MNHDT, YYDKIL. CDR3 size: 14 residues. J was trimmed by 3 bases and V by 4 bases; bases with no gene match: 0. This CDR3 reads CASSTGGAYAEQFF. The sequenced CDR3 bases are TGTGCTAGCAGTACTGGGGGGGCCTATGCT.

This clone showed up just a few times. The genes and germline here are from mouse. The read is 3 residues too short to cover the CDR3 end, so that end is filled in from the germline J gene. This sequence joins TRBV1 and TRBJ1-6, with a tentative D call TRBD1 (5 bases). TRBJ1-6 is annotated as an ORF whose role is uncertain. CDR1 NSQYPW and CDR2 LRSPGD come from the germline V gene (reference sequence). This CDR3 spans 13 amino acids. Partial CDR3 DNA: TGCACCTGCAGTGCAGATAGGAGGGGGCCC. This sequence encodes CTCSADRRGP. The complete CDR3 protein is CTCSADRRGPLYF.

As to this clone: Gene names refer to mouse genes. The observed sequence ends 4 residues before the CDR3 terminus, with the missing tail filled in from the germline J gene. The J gene is TRBJ2-3, the V gene TRBV5, with D tentatively TRBD1 (7 bases). V was pared by 4 bases and J by 0 bases, with 14 bases between. This CDR3 has 16 amino acids. CDR1 and CDR2 (germline): LGHNA, YNLKQL (reference sequence). The CDR3 loop is CASSLRGQGSAETLYF. Incomplete CDR3 DNA: TGTGCCAGCAGCCTGAGGGGGCAGGGTAGTGCAGAA.

This clone has more than one count but fewer than ten. Mouse gene names and germline throughout. The missing CDR3 end, 4 residues past where the read stops, is filled in from the germline J gene. The sample holds other DNA sequences that translate to the same CDR3. The J gene is TRBJ2-1, the V gene TRBV19, with 7 bases identical to TRBD2. Trimming cost V 2 bases and J 3 bases; bases outside gene matches: 2. Germline V CDR1 and CDR2: FNHDT, SITEND (reference sequence). CDR3 length equals 14 residues. The CDR3: CASSMRGGYAEQFF. Incomplete CDR3 DNA: TGTGCCAGCAGTATGCGGGGGGGCTATGCT.

With regard to this clone: Mouse gene names apply. The read stops 4 residues short of the end of the CDR3; the missing end is completed from the germline J gene. The J gene is TRBJ2-7, the V gene TRBV13-1, with 7 bases that match TRBD2. The germline CDR1 and CDR2 sequences are NSHNY and SYGAGN. The CDR3 has 14 residues. J gave up 0 bases and V 3 bases, and 3 bases lay outside the gene matches. CDR3 sequence reads: CASSGWGNSYEQYF. The part of the CDR3 DNA that was read is TGTGCCAGCAGTGGCTGGGGGAACTCCTAT.

This clone has a handful of counts. Gene names are mouse gene names. The read falls 4 residues short of the CDR3 end, and the missing part is taken from the germline J gene. The V and J genes are TRBV1 and TRBJ2-7; D is ambiguous. V gave up 0 bases and J gave up 0 bases, with 9 bases separating them. This CDR3 comprises 15 residues. The germline V gene encodes CDR1 NSQYPW and CDR2 LRSPGD (reference sequence). CDR3 sequence: CTCSAEAYNSYEQYF. Partial CDR3 DNA: TGCACCTGCAGTGCAGAAGCGTACAACTCCTAT. The full variable domain, in which reference TRBV1 and TRBJ2-7 provide the parts outside the CDR3, is VTLLEQNPRWRLVPRGQAVNLRCILKNSQYPWMSWYQQDLQKQLQWLFTLRSPGDKEVKSLPGADYLATRVTDTELRLQVANMSQGRTLYCTCSAEAYNSYEQYFGPGTRLTVL.

This clone has more than one count but fewer than ten. The listed genes are named as in mouse. The read ends 4 residues before the CDR3 terminus; that terminus is restored from the germline J gene. The same CDR3 also results from other DNA sequences found in this sample. The V call is TRBV1, the J call TRBJ2-1; D not resolved. Looked up from germline, CDR1 is NSQYPW and CDR2 is LRSPGD (reference sequence). The CDR3 length is 14 residues. Trimming took off 1 base at V and 0 bases at J, with 4 bases between the two ends. The CDR3 reads CTCSAGYNYAEQFF. Partial CDR3 DNA: TGCACCTGCAGTGCAGGGTATAACTATGCT.

This clone was recorded a few times. Here the gene names and germline are mouse. The read gets to within 4 residues of the CDR3 end, and the germline J gene fills in the rest. The chain has TRBV17 and TRBJ2-7; 11 bases line up with TRBD2. CDR1 and CDR2 (germline): MNHDT, YYDKIL. The CDR3 is made up of 14 amino acids. Germline trimming cut 5 bases from V and 3 bases from J; bases unmatched to any gene: 3. The CDR3 region is CASSATGGDYEQYF. The DNA read from the CDR3 is TGTGCTAGCAGTGCGACTGGGGGGGACTAT.

As to this clone: The gene symbols are mouse symbols. The missing CDR3 end, 4 residues past where the read stops, is filled in from the germline J gene. The rearrangement uses TRBV19 and TRBJ2-2, with 7 bases identical to TRBD1. V lost 6 bases and J lost 2; bases outside the gene matches: 4. Per the germline V gene, CDR1 is FNHDT and CDR2 is SITEND (reference sequence). There are 14 residues in the CDR3. The CDR3 here is CASNPGQNTGQLYF. CDR3 DNA, as far as it was read: TGTGCCAGCAACCCGGGACAGAACACCGGG.

This clone was found a few times. These gene names are mouse names. The CDR3 end lies 4 residues beyond the end of the read and is filled in from the germline J gene. V and J are TRBV14 and TRBJ2-1; D call uncertain. With 4 bases removed from V and 1 base from J, the gap between germline ends came to 6 bases. In germline, CDR1 is SGHDT, CDR2 FRDEAV. The CDR3 covers 13 residues. CDR3 sequence reads: CASSGGNYAEQFF. The sequenced CDR3 bases are TGTGCCAGCAGTGGAGGGAACTATGCT.

Regarding this clone: Gene names are mouse gene names. The sequenced fragment ends 4 residues before the CDR3 boundary, so the rest is inferred from the germline J gene. The chain links TRBV1 to TRBJ2-2; D not resolved. Germline V gives CDR1 NSQYPW, CDR2 LRSPGD (reference sequence). The CDR3 is 15 residues long. V gave up 1 base and J gave up 0 bases, with 6 bases separating them. The CDR3 DNA, read in part, is TGCACCTGCAGTGCAGGACTTTCAAACACCGGG. It translates to CTCSAGLSNTG. The whole CDR3 protein reads CTCSAGLSNTGQLYF.

About this clone: These gene names are mouse names. The read falls 4 residues short of the CDR3 end, and the missing part is taken from the germline J gene. Other DNA sequences within the sample encode an identical CDR3. The J gene is TRBJ2-5, the V gene TRBV19; 8 nucleotides line up with TRBD1. The V gene's germline CDR1 is FNHDT and CDR2 SITEND (reference sequence). The junction had 4 bases not matched to a gene; V was cut back by 5 bases and J by 2 bases. The CDR3 has 14 residues. The sequenced CDR3 bases are TGTGCCAGCAGCACCGGGACAGGCCAAGAC. Protein sequence: CASSTGTGQD. The CDR3 as a whole reads CASSTGTGQDTQYF.

This clone was recorded a few times. Gene names follow the mouse nomenclature. CDR3 sequence: CASSIHRGDTEVFF. The part of the CDR3 DNA that was read is TGTGCCAGCAGTATTCACAGGGGGGACACA. The chain combines TRBV19 with TRBJ1-1; 8 nucleotides match TRBD1. The read falls 4 residues short of the CDR3 end, and the missing part is taken from the germline J gene. The length of the CDR3 is 14 residues. J was trimmed by 3 bases and V by 2 bases; bases with no gene match: 3. Germline CDR1 is FNHDT and CDR2 is SITEND (reference sequence).

At least ten counts were recorded for this clone. Mouse gene names and germline throughout. CDR3 region: CASSTREDTQYF. The sequenced part of the CDR3 DNA is TGTGCTAGCAGTACTAGGGAAGAC. The V and J genes are TRBV17 and TRBJ2-5; D ambiguous. The read is 4 residues too short to cover the CDR3 end, so that end is filled in from the germline J gene. This CDR3 is built from 12 residues. CDR1 and CDR2 from the germline V gene are MNHDT and YYDKIL.

This clone came up a few times. Genes and germline come from the mouse. Other DNA sequences in this specimen translate into the identical CDR3. CDR3 bases read: TGTGCCAGCAGTCAGGGGAACACCGGG. This codes for CASSQGNTG. The complete CDR3 protein is CASSQGNTGQLYF. The chain combines TRBV19 with TRBJ2-2; tentative D call: TRBD1 (6 bases). The read ends 4 residues early relative to the CDR3; the germline J gene fills the gap. V was cut by 4 bases and J by 2 bases, with 6 bases left in between. The germline V gene encodes CDR1 FNHDT and CDR2 SITEND (reference sequence). The CDR3 covers 13 residues.

About this clone: The germline and genes are mouse ones. The read halts 4 residues ahead of the CDR3 end, with the missing end drawn from the germline J gene. This chain connects TRBV13-1 to TRBJ2-3; D is undetermined. This CDR3 comprises 15 residues. Germline V CDR1 and CDR2: NSHNY, SYGAGN. V was clipped by 1 base and J by 0 bases, with 9 bases between them. CDR3 residues: CASSDHGGSAETLYF. The CDR3 DNA, read in part, is TGTGCCAGCAGTGATCACGGAGGGAGTGCAGAA.

As regards this clone: Gene names and germline match the mouse. Coverage ceases 4 residues before the CDR3 finishes, and the germline J gene fills in the end. This chain connects TRBV19 to TRBJ2-5; 11 bases line up with TRBD2. The CDR3 length is 15 residues. Germline V gene lookup returns CDR1 FNHDT and CDR2 SITEND (reference sequence). CDR3 DNA (partial): TGTGCCAGCAGTATCCCGGACTGGGGGGAAGAC. As protein: CASSIPDWGED. The CDR3, in full, reads CASSIPDWGEDTQYF.

Notes on this clone: Gene names and germline refer to mouse. The observed sequence ends 4 residues before the CDR3 terminus, with the missing tail filled in from the germline J gene. The chain is built from TRBV13-1 and TRBJ1-2; 7 bases match TRBD1. From germline, CDR1 is NSHNY and CDR2 SYGAGN. The CDR3 runs to 15 residues. V was clipped by 0 bases and J by 4 bases; unmatched bases: 6. CDR3 in amino acids: CASSDARGRVSDYTF. Incomplete CDR3 DNA: TGTGCCAGCAGTGATGCAAGGGGGCGCGTCTCC.

This clone was seen more than once but under ten times. The germline and genes are mouse ones. The covered CDR3 bases are TGTGCCTGCCTCCGGGACTGGGGGTCTAACTATGCT. The encoded protein is CACLRDWGSNYA. The full CDR3 reads CACLRDWGSNYAEQFF. The chain links TRBV31 to TRBJ2-1, with 11 nucleotides matching TRBD2. The read ends 4 residues early relative to the CDR3; the germline J gene fills the gap. V was pared by 6 bases and J by 0 bases, with 7 bases of the junction left unmatched. The CDR3 has 16 amino acids. Germline CDR1 is GKSSPN and CDR2 is SITVG.